The clone carrying this T cell receptor (beta chain) has at least ten counts. Its target is unknown. The sample belongs to a study of neurological immune-mediated disorders. Whole-study findings and limits: None of the CDR3 amino acid sequences in expanded clones turned up in more than one subject, which points to private repertoires in all groups.

This CDR3 spans 12 amino acids. Germline CDR1 LGHDT, CDR2 YNNKEL (reference sequence). V shed 1 base and J shed 3 bases, with 4 bases lying between them. Time point here: longitudinal time-point 1 (baseline). As for the cDNA, it was generated by 5'RACE with 10-nucleotide random UMIs. TCRdb re-called the 5' RACE reads with MiXCR, one entry per CDR3 protein. The sample includes 55,000 to 65,000 distinct CDR3 sequences, about 10% of them seen just once. The receptor comes from a male donor with HTLV-1-associated myelopathy (HAM/TSP). The sequencing input was PBMCs. The chain uses TRBV3-1 and TRBJ2-7; unclear D gene. The CDR3 spells CASSQAGYEQYF. The CDR3 DNA sequence: TGTGCCAGCAGCCAAGCGGGCTACGAGCAGTACTTC.